This T cell receptor beta chain appears in the sequencing data of a study of Graves' ophthalmopathy and Graves' hyperthyroidism. Overall study findings and caveats: Blood contained most expanded thyroid clonotypes exceeding 0.001 frequency. Sensitivity of approximately 88% and specificity of around 80% were achieved when a 13-signature model separated ophthalmopathy from stable hyperthyroidism.

The CDR3 runs 15 residues. Trimming took 3 bases from V and 3 from J, leaving 14 bases between them. At least ten counts were recorded for this clonotype. Its antigen remains unknown. For repertoire sequencing, the TCR beta CDR3 regions were amplified from RNA transcripts. The workflow started with a first-round RT-PCR run with HTBI primers and then moved on to a second-round multiplex PCR. Each CDR3 protein gets one entry after TCRdb re-called the multiplex PCR reads with MiXCR. Among 620,000 or so distinct CDR3 sequences listed, 20% to 25% were seen once. Material for sequencing was peripheral blood. This rearrangement joins TRBV12-3 or TRBV12-4 to TRBJ1-2; possibly TRBD1 for D (5 bases). The TCR comes from a woman aged 18-29 years with stable Graves' hyperthyroidism. Some clones in this sample may be carry-over from other donors' samples. The CDR3 coding sequence is TGTGCCAGCAGTTTTGGGAGGGACGGGGACTATGGCTACACCTTC. It encodes CASSFGRDGDYGYTF.